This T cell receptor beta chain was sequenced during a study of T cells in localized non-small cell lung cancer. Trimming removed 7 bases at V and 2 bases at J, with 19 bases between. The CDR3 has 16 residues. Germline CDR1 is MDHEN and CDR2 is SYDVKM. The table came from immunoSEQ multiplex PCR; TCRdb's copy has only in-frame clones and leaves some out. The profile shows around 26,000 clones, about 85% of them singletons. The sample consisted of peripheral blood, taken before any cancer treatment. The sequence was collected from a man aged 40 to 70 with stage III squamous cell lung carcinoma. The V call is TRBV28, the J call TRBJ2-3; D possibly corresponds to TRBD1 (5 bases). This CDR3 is CASTSVDSILTDTQYF. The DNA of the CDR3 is TGTGCCAGCACCTCCGTCGACAGTATTCTCACAGATACGCAGTATTTT. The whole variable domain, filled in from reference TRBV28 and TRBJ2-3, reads DVKVTQSSRYLVKRTGEKVFLECVQDMDHENMFWYRQDPGLGLRLIYFSYDVKMKEKGDIPEGYSVSREKKERFSLILESASTNQTSMYLCASTSVDSILTDTQYFGPGTRLTVL.